This TCR beta chain was documented in a study of blood T cell repertoires in COVID-19 (dated by TCRdb to 2018 to 2020). About the full investigation: The collaborator samples originated in the United States, Italy and Spain and spanned the acute and convalescent phases of COVID-19. Nearly every sample came with metadata listing a de-identified subject ID, COVID-19 status, age in years and sex. Where available, HLA class I and class II types were taken from metadata supplied by the sample provider and were not determined by assay-based typing. The samples were drawn from the first 160 participants of the ongoing ImmuneRACE study and from 950 to 1,500 subjects provided by 6 global collaborators. The dataset comprised deeply sampled blood TCRbeta repertoires from subjects exposed to, actively infected with, or recovered from COVID-19. The prospective study material was composed of cDNA or gDNA derived from T cells, B-cell-depleted T cells, or PBMCs. The repertoires were released in a freely available public database intended as a resource for research on the immune response to SARS-CoV-2.

The immunoSEQ Assay, a bias-controlled multiplex PCR, was used to amplify TCRbeta CDR3 regions from genomic DNA. The authors processed their data as follows. Nucleated cell counts per sample were estimated from amplification of reference gene primers within the assay. To quantify the absolute abundance of each unique TCRbeta CDR3 rearrangement, sequence reads were collapsed and filtered. For each sample, productive Simpson clonality was calculated as the square root of Simpson's diversity index over productive rearrangements. TCRdb re-hosts the immuneACCESS table, in-frame sequences only. Its copies lack some clones; in the studies checked, an unresolved V gene accounts for under half of them, and the cause for the rest is not known. The V and J calls and clone size come from that table; D and trimming were worked out from the DNA. The sample table shows some 170,000 clones, and around 84% are seen once. Roughly a fifth of the sample is taken by the ten largest.

Paper-wide results and their limitations: How much clinical and demographic metadata was included differed by source and by participant, and the metadata was provided uncurated.

Including the terminal cysteine and phenylalanine, the CDR3 comprises 16 residues. Left in the record is the CDR3 DNA by itself, 48 bases read in frame from the first base. V lost 0 bases and J lost 8 bases; the stretch between them is 14 bases long. Looking up the germline V gene yields CDR1 LGHNA and CDR2 YNFKEQ. About this clone itself: Its target antigen remains unknown. Per-nucleotide qualities are absent, and no much larger clonotype sits a single base away.

Each collaborating institution followed its own protocols to collect whole blood in K2EDTA tubes. For TCRbeta analysis, collaborators shipped samples in one of three forms: frozen whole blood, isolated PBMCs, or DNA extracted from either of those sample types. The sample was peripheral blood. The clonotype was recovered from a woman of 80 years or more with acute or convalescent COVID-19. In this chain, TRBV4-2 is recombined with TRBJ1-6; TRBD1 might be the D gene, on 6 matching bases. The CDR3 protein is CASSQDEGVPYSPLHF. In nucleotides, the sequence is TGTGCCAGCAGCCAAGATGAGGGGGTCCCGTATTCACCCCTCCACTTT.